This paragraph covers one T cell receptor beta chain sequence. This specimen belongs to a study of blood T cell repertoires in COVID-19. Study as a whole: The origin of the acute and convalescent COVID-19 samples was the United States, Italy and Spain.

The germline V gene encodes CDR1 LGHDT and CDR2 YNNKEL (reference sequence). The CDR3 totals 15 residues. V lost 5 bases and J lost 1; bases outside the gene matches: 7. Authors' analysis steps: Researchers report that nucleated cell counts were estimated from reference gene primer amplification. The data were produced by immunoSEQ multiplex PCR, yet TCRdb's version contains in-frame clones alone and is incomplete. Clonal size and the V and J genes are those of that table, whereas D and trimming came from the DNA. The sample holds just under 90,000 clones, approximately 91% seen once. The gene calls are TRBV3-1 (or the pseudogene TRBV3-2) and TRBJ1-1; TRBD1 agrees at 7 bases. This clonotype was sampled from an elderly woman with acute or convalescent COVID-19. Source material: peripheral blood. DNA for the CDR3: TGTGCCAGCAGCGTAGGGGGACAGTCGAACACTGAAGCTTTCTTT. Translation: CASSVGGQSNTEAFF.